One and the same sample provided the 2 T cell receptor beta chains below, sequenced in a study of somatic mutations in cytotoxic T cells in rheumatoid arthritis (dated by TCRdb to about 2017). The library relied on the immunoSEQ multiplex PCR assay. The table comes from immuneACCESS by way of TCRdb, which keeps in-frame sequences with V and J called. Part of the clones is missing from these tables; in studies checked, under half for an unresolved V gene and the rest for unknown reasons. In this sample the table shows fewer than 25,000 clones, roughly 87% of which occur a single time. The top ten clonotypes cover about 10% of the sample. Sequenced: CD8+ T cells sorted from blood. These TCRs come from a woman aged 45-59 years in good health.

V and J are TRBV10-2 and TRBJ1-2, with D possibly TRBD1 on 5 matching bases. This CDR3 is built from 13 residues. V lost 11 bases and J 6 bases, leaving 19 bases between the germline ends. Germline CDR1 is WSHSY and CDR2 is SAAADI. CDR3 bases: TGCGCCTCCAAGAGCGGGACCGCGAATGGCTACACCTTC. Protein product: CASKSGTANGYTF.

The chain couples TRBV7-9 to TRBJ2-7; D might be TRBD2 (5 bases). This CDR3 has 14 amino acids. Trimming took off 1 base at V and 3 bases at J, with 10 bases between the two ends. The germline V gene has CDR1 SEHNR and CDR2 FQNEAQ (reference sequence). The CDR3 nucleotides are TGTGCCAGCAGCTTAGGAGGACTCGGCTACGAGCAGTACTTC. This gives the protein CASSLGGLGYEQYF.